Following are 9 T cell receptor beta chains from one sample sequenced in a study of blood T cell repertoires in COVID-19. The table came from immunoSEQ multiplex PCR; TCRdb's copy has only in-frame clones and leaves some out. The table shows 25,000 to 30,000 clones, with around 85% occurring only once. The sequenced sample consisted of peripheral blood. Source of these receptors: a woman aged 55-70 years with acute or convalescent COVID-19.

The chain has TRBV28 and TRBJ2-1, with D possibly matching TRBD1 (5 bases). Germline V gene lookup returns CDR1 MDHEN and CDR2 SYDVKM. The CDR3 extends over 13 amino acids. V was clipped by 7 bases and J by 4 bases, with 11 bases between them. This chain's CDR3 is CASTRRVYNEQFF. CDR3 DNA sequence: TGTGCCAGCACTCGCAGGGTTTACAATGAGCAGTTCTTC.

This clone was seen a handful of times. This sequence joins TRBV20-1 and TRBJ1-3; 12 bases align to TRBD1. J gave up 8 bases and V 3 bases, and 8 bases lay outside the gene matches. The CDR3 consists of 15 residues. Germline loops: CDR1 DFQATT, CDR2 SNEGSKA (reference sequence). The CDR3 region is CSASPGTGGRYTIYF. As DNA, the CDR3 is TGCAGTGCTAGTCCCGGGACAGGGGGCAGGTACACCATATATTTT.

This clone has just a few counts. The chain couples TRBV5-6 to TRBJ1-2, with 12 bases matching TRBD1. Germline V lookup: CDR1 SGHDT, CDR2 YYEEEE. V shed 0 bases and J 3 bases; nucleotides not matched to a gene: 9. The CDR3 runs 18 residues. The CDR3 DNA reads TGTGCCAGCAGCTTGGCCGGGACAGGGGGCTTGGGTCACTATGGCTACACCTTC. Amino acid sequence: CASSLAGTGGLGHYGYTF.

This clone came up once. The chain couples TRBV11-1 to TRBJ2-1; no clear D gene. The CDR3 is made up of 13 amino acids. Looked up from germline, CDR1 is SGHAT and CDR2 is FQDESV (reference sequence). The germline V and J ends were trimmed by 0 bases and 5 bases, with 5 bases remaining between them. The chain's CDR3 is CASSLALNNEQFF. In nucleotides, the CDR3 is TGTGCCAGCAGCTTAGCCCTAAACAATGAGCAGTTCTTC.

The genes are TRBV9 and TRBJ1-2; possible D gene TRBD1, 6 bases. Deletions cut 3 bases from V and 8 bases from J, with 20 bases between. This CDR3 has 15 residues. Germline V gene data show CDR1 as SGDLS and CDR2 as YYNGEE. The chain's CDR3 is CASSEAESGVGGYTF. CDR3 DNA: TGTGCCAGCAGCGAGGCCGAATCAGGGGTAGGCGGCTACACCTTC.

V and J are TRBV6-1 and TRBJ1-4; D possibly corresponds to TRBD1 (6 bases). Trimming removed 3 bases at V and 0 bases at J, with 8 bases between. The V gene's germline CDR1 is MNHNS and CDR2 SASEGT. The CDR3 has 15 amino acids. The CDR3 sequence is CASSDRGSTNEKLFF. CDR3 DNA: TGTGCCAGCAGTGACAGGGGATCAACTAATGAAAAACTGTTTTTT.

The chain carries TRBV7-3 and TRBJ1-6; TRBD1 aligns across 7 bases. The CDR3 is 14 residues long. J gave up 6 bases and V 5 bases, and 4 bases lay outside the gene matches. Per the germline V gene, CDR1 is SGHTA and CDR2 is FQGTGA. The CDR3 loop is CASSRGTVNSPLHF. CDR3 bases: TGTGCCAGCAGCCGGGGGACAGTTAATTCACCCCTCCACTTT.

This clone is a singleton in its sample. The rearrangement uses TRBV19 and TRBJ2-5; TRBD1 matches 8 bases. Looked up from germline, CDR1 is LNHDA and CDR2 is SQIVND (reference sequence). The CDR3 is 13 residues long. J was trimmed by 4 bases and V by 10 bases; bases with no gene match: 8. The CDR3 spells CATKAGTGETQYF. The CDR3 DNA reads TGTGCCACCAAGGCGGGGACAGGAGAGACCCAGTACTTC.

The J gene is TRBJ2-7, the V gene TRBV18, with 7 bases fitting TRBD1. Unmatched junction bases numbered 5, after V lost 5 bases and J lost 1 base. CDR1 KGHSH and CDR2 LQKENI come from the germline V gene. CDR3 length: 14 residues. The CDR3 here is CASSIRTGSYEQYF. The DNA for the CDR3 is TGTGCCAGCTCAATAAGGACAGGATCCTACGAGCAGTACTTC.